A single sample gave rise to the 23 T cell receptor beta chains below, sequenced in a study of CXCR3-negative and CXCR3-positive naive CD8 T cells (dated by TCRdb to between 2017 and 2020). Findings and caveats that apply to the study as a whole: Compared with CXCR3-negative naive cells, CXCR3-positive naive cells had TRB CDR3s with higher hydrophobicity (lower Kidera factor 4), lower energy, and higher strength and volume indices.

The antigens of these receptors remain unknown. Data came from a NextSeq 550. The Human TCR Profiling Kit (MiLaboratory) was used to prepare UMI-labeled 5' RACE TRB cDNA libraries. Reprocessed by TCRdb, the reads give a single entry per CDR3 protein sequence, without DNA. The table of this sample itemizes 55,000 to 70,000 distinct CDR3 sequences. Approximately 0.72% of the sample rests with the top ten. Sequencing input: naive CXCR3+ CD8+ T cells from blood. Sample cell subset or site, as interpreted from the label and publication: CD45RO-CCR7+CD27+CD95- naive CD8+ T cells expressing CXCR3 (TNR3+). Receptors originate from a human donor in good health. Some clones in this sample may be carry-over from other donors' samples.

The chain has TRBV28 and TRBJ2-7; TCRdb designates TRBD2, a call that cannot be tested without DNA. CDR3 length: 19 amino acids. Germline V gene data show CDR1 as MDHEN and CDR2 as SYDVKM. CDR3 region: CASSSSGLAGVRSSYEQYF. Full variable domain (missing parts from reference TRBV28 and TRBJ2-7): DVKVTQSSRYLVKRTGEKVFLECVQDMDHENMFWYRQDPGLGLRLIYFSYDVKMKEKGDIPEGYSVSREKKERFSLILESASTNQTSMYLCASSSSGLAGVRSSYEQYFGPGTRLTVT.

The chain joins TRBV11-2 to TRBJ2-7; the D call of TRBD1 rests on TCRdb alone, since no DNA is present to check it. Germline CDR1 is SGHAT and CDR2 is FQNNGV. The CDR3 runs 12 residues. CDR3 sequence: CASSPVGDEQYF.

The V gene is TRBV20-1, the J gene TRBJ1-2. In germline, CDR1 is DFQATT, CDR2 SNEGSKA (reference sequence). The CDR3 covers 12 residues. The CDR3 loop reads CSARTGNYGYTF.

The chain joins TRBV9 to TRBJ2-7. Germline CDR1 and CDR2: SGDLS and YYNGEE. CDR3 length equals 12 residues. This CDR3 is CASSMSQTEQYF.

The chain employs TRBV4-1 and TRBJ1-5. Per germline, CDR1 MGHRA and CDR2 YSYEKL. The CDR3 is 14 amino acids. CDR3 region: CASSQGTSNQPQHF.

The chain couples TRBV28 to TRBJ2-1; there is no DNA to check the TCRdb D call of TRBD2. Germline values: CDR1 MDHEN, CDR2 SYDVKM. The CDR3 is made up of 13 amino acids. The CDR3 loop reads CAASGLPRNEQFF.

The chain employs TRBV6-2 or TRBV6-3 and TRBJ1-1. CDR3 length: 15 residues. Germline assignment: CDR1 MNHEY and CDR2 SVGEGT. The CDR3 sequence: CASSYGRLGMTEAFF.

The gene calls are TRBV7-9 and TRBJ1-2; lacking DNA, the TRBD1 call made by TCRdb goes unchecked. From germline, CDR1 is SEHNR and CDR2 FQNEAQ (reference sequence). The CDR3 has 20 amino acids. CDR3 protein: CASSLGGAIASAGTRYGYTF.

The V gene is TRBV12-3 or TRBV12-4, the J gene TRBJ1-2; TCRdb's D gene call, TRBD1, goes unchecked for lack of DNA. The CDR3 has 15 residues. CDR3 protein: CASSSRGQGNYGYTF.

The CDR3 here is CASSSRTGYEQYF. The J gene is TRBJ2-7, the V gene TRBV28; TCRdb selects TRBD1, and the lack of DNA leaves this call unchecked. The CDR3 is 13 residues long. Germline V CDR1 and CDR2: MDHEN, SYDVKM.

This chain links TRBV29-1 with TRBJ2-1; the D call from TCRdb, TRBD1, cannot be confirmed without DNA. Germline V gene lookup returns CDR1 SQVTM and CDR2 ANQGSEA. This CDR3 region has 14 residues. CDR3 in amino acids: CSAKQWANYNEQFF.

V and J are TRBV9 and TRBJ2-7; absent DNA, TCRdb's TRBD1 call cannot be checked. There are 11 residues in the CDR3. Germline V lookup: CDR1 SGDLS, CDR2 YYNGEE. CDR3 residues: CASGGPYEQYF.

The V call is TRBV5-6, the J call TRBJ2-7. The CDR3 spans 13 residues. Germline assignment: CDR1 SGHDT and CDR2 YYEEEE. The chain's CDR3 is CASSFSSRYEQYF.

This rearrangement joins TRBV25-1 to TRBJ2-7. This CDR3 spans 12 amino acids. From germline, CDR1 is MGHDK and CDR2 SYGVNS. The CDR3 loop is CASSEGLYEQYF.

The chain uses TRBV7-6 and TRBJ2-2; TCRdb's assignment of TRBD1 cannot be checked, as there is no DNA. The CDR3 length is 17 residues. Germline CDR1 SGHVS, CDR2 FNYEAQ. CDR3 protein: CASSLAASGARTGELFF. The full variable domain, in which reference TRBV7-6 and TRBJ2-2 provide the parts outside the CDR3, is GAGVSQSPRYKVTKRGQDVALRCDPISGHVSLYWYRQALGQGPEFLTYFNYEAQQDKSGLPNDRFSAERPEGSISTLTIQRTEQRDSAMYRCASSLAASGARTGELFFGEGSRLTVL.

This chain connects TRBV7-3 to TRBJ1-2. Germline CDR1 is SGHTA and CDR2 is FQGTGA. This CDR3 has 15 residues. This chain's CDR3 is CASSLTPASNYGYTF.

The V call is TRBV29-1, the J call TRBJ2-3. CDR1 and CDR2 (germline): SQVTM, ANQGSEA. The CDR3 contains 13 residues. CDR3 protein: CSVRNPSTDTQYF.

The chain recombines TRBV7-9 with TRBJ1-4. The CDR3 is 13 amino acids. The V gene's germline CDR1 is SEHNR and CDR2 FQNEAQ (reference sequence). CDR3 sequence reads: CASTSGPNEKLFF.

The rearrangement links TRBV29-1 to TRBJ2-3; TCRdb picks TRBD2, but there is no DNA to check that call. Germline V gives CDR1 SQVTM, CDR2 ANQGSEA. The CDR3 extends over 13 amino acids. This CDR3 is CSVTSLGSDTQYF.

V usage is TRBV7-9 and J usage is TRBJ1-2. Looked up from germline, CDR1 is SEHNR and CDR2 is FQNEAQ (reference sequence). The CDR3 contains 14 residues. The CDR3 sequence: CASSYNTDNYGYTF.

This chain connects TRBV15 to TRBJ2-2; TCRdb outputs TRBD1, but without DNA this stays unchecked. This CDR3 comprises 16 residues. Germline values: CDR1 LNHNV, CDR2 YYDKDF (reference sequence). CDR3 sequence reads: CATSIRQGAEAGELFF.

This chain connects TRBV14 to TRBJ1-1; the D call of TRBD1 rests on TCRdb alone, since no DNA is present to check it. Germline loops: CDR1 SGHDN, CDR2 FVKESK. The CDR3 sequence is 16 residues long. The CDR3 region is CASSQDEGRERTEAFF.

The V call is TRBV5-4, the J call TRBJ1-1. CDR1 SGHNT and CDR2 YYREEE come from the germline V gene (reference sequence). The length of the CDR3 is 11 residues. The CDR3 reads CASSGETEAFF.